This T cell receptor beta chain stems from a study of blood T cells in healthy people across ages (dated by TCRdb to between 2015 and 2017). Study-wide context: In model experiments, template switching captured roughly one uniquely barcoded TCR beta cDNA molecule for every two T cells. The study measured age-related changes in TCR beta repertoire diversity using deep sequencing normalized with unique cDNA molecular identifiers. The donors were split into four age groups: young (average around 17 years), middle-aged (roughly 39), aged (approximately 60) and long-lived (about 74). To avoid experimental bias, donors of different ages were spread randomly across the sequencing lanes. Two additional independent replicas of 1 million unique cDNA reads from the same blood draw were analyzed for two donors (one aged 18 to 30 and one aged 80 or older).

The donors were under 40 Caucasian individuals from Russia, aged about 6 to 100 years, who were systemically healthy. Each donor gave roughly 11 milliliters of peripheral blood, drawn into EDTA-treated Vacutainer tubes. Ficoll-Paque density-gradient centrifugation was used to isolate PBMCs, with at least 6 million per sample. Total RNA was extracted from PBMCs with Trizol reagent, with at least 6 micrograms obtained per sample. The percentages of naive CD45RAhigh/CD27high T cells were determined by flow cytometry on a PBMC aliquot from every donor. The research as a whole found: Total diversity estimates from one million sequenced T cells were considered lower bounds and underestimates. As age increased, observed TCR beta diversity per million T cells dropped in a roughly linear way, and a significant reduction was already evident by age about 40. Compared with the aged group, the long-lived group had more naive CD4+ T cells, fewer expanded clones and increased TCR diversity, suggesting age selection. Bulk unsorted PBMC profiling prevented conclusive comparison of naive and antigen-experienced compartments. Because donor CMV infection status was unknown, age-related changes in expanded clonotypes were potentially confounded. There was a strong correlation between observed TCR beta diversity and the percentage of naive T cells measured by flow cytometry.

Libraries were built with 5' RACE. The sequencer listed for this sample is Illumina HiSeq 2500. The second PCR ran for about 6 to 12 cycles and used a J-beta primer mix along with a sample-barcoded 5' primer. A template-switch 5' adaptor carrying 12 random nucleotides introduced a unique molecular identifier onto each TCR beta cDNA molecule. Each sample yielded at least 2.5 million CDR3-containing paired-end reads. All of the RNA was converted into first-strand cDNA using the Mint cDNA synthesis kit, with a TRBC-specific oligonucleotide serving as the primer. Following uracil-DNA glycosylase treatment, all cDNA underwent a first 18-cycle PCR with the universal primers M1SS and BC2_uni_R. Concerning the study's data processing: Normalization of each sample was performed by random selection of 1 million high-quality reads, each carrying a distinct molecular identifier. Reads sharing molecular identifiers were discarded rather than binned into consensus sequences. CDR3 identification, clonotype clustering and error correction used MiTCR with a Q25 quality threshold and the strictest error-elimination algorithm. A nonparametric unseen species model with Euler transformation was used to estimate a lower bound on total TCR beta diversity. TCRdb trimmed public reads at Q25 via fastp, called clones via MiXCR and kept in-frame beta chains. Each CDR3 protein appears once, grouped with its most common genes and DNA. The V and J calls follow TCRdb's processing rather than the paper's. The table for this sample lists about 1.6 million distinct CDR3 sequences; around 35% of them were counted only once. Of the sample, about 11% is held by the ten largest clones.

The CDR3, from cysteine to phenylalanine, totals 12 residues. Of all the DNA, just the CDR3 is kept, 36 bases in frame from base 1. V is clipped by 5 bases and J by 4 bases, and the sequence between their germline boundaries is 8 bases long. To note about this clonotype: Its antigen is still unknown. Base qualities are not provided; no much larger clone lies one nucleotide away.

This sequence was found in a woman aged 25-40 years in good health. The sequence joins TRBV12-3 or TRBV12-4 to TRBJ1-2, with no confident D gene call. The sample was blood. The CDR3 corresponds to CASSAQSYGYTF. Read as DNA, the sequence is TGTGCCAGCAGTGCTCAATCCTATGGCTACACCTTC.